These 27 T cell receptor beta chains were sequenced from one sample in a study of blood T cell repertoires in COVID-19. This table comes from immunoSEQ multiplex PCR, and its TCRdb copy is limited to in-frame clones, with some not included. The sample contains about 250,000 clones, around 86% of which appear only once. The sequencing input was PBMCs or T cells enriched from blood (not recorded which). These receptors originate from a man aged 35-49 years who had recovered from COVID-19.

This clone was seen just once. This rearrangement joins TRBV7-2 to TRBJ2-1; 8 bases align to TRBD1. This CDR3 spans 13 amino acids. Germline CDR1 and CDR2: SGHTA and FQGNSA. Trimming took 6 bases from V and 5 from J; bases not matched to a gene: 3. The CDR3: CASSWTGNNEQFF. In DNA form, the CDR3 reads TGTGCCAGCAGTTGGACAGGGAACAATGAGCAGTTCTTC.

The CDR3 loop reads CASSDRGHSYEQYF. As DNA, the CDR3 is TGTGCCAGCAGTGATAGGGGCCACTCCTACGAGCAGTACTTC. This chain links TRBV2 with TRBJ2-7; a possible D gene is TRBD1 (5 bases). The CDR3 sequence is 14 residues long. Germline loops: CDR1 SNHLY, CDR2 FYNNEI. The V gene lost 3 bases and the J gene lost 0 bases, with 9 bases spanning the gap.

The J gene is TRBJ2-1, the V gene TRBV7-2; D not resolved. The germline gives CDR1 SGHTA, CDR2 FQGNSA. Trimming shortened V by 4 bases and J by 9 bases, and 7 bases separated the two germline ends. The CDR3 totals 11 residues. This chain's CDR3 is CASSSSGEQFF. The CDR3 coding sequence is TGTGCCAGCAGCTCCTCGGGTGAGCAGTTCTTC.

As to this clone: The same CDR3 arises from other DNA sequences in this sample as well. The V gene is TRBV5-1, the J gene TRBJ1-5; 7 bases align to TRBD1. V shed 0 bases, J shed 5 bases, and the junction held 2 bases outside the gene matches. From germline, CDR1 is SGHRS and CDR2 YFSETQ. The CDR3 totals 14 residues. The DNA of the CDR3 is TGCGCCAGCAGCTTGGGACAGGGCGATCAGCCCCAGCATTTT. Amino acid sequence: CASSLGQGDQPQHF.

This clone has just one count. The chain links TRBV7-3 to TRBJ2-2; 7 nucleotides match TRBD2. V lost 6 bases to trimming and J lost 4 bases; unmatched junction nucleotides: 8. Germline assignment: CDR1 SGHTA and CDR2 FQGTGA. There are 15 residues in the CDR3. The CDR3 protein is CASSPGGSRTGELFF. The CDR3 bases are TGTGCCAGCAGTCCCGGGGGGAGCCGCACCGGGGAGCTGTTTTTT. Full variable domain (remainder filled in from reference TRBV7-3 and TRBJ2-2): GAGVSQTPSNKVTEKGKYVELRCDPISGHTALYWYRQSLGQGPEFLIYFQGTGAADDSGLPNDRFFAVRPEGSVSTLKIQRTERGDSAVYLCASSPGGSRTGELFFGEGSRLTVL.

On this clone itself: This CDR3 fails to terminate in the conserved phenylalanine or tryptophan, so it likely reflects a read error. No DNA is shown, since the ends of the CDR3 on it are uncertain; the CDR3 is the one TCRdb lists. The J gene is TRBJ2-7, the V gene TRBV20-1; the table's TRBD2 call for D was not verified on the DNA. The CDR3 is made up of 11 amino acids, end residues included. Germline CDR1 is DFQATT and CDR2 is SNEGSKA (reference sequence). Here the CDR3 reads CSAWGLAGASL.

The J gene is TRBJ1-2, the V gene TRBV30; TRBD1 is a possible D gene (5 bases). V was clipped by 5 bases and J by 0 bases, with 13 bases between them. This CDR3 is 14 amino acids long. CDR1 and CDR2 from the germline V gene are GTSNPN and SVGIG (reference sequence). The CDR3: CAWRGVAANYGYTF. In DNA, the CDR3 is TGTGCCTGGCGGGGGGTGGCGGCTAACTATGGCTACACCTTC.

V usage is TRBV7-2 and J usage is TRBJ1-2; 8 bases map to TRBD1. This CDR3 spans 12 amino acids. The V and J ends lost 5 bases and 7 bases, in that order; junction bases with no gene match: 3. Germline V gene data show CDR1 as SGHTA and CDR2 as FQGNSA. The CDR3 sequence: CASSAGGGGYTF. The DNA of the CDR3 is TGTGCCAGCAGCGCAGGGGGCGGTGGCTACACCTTC.

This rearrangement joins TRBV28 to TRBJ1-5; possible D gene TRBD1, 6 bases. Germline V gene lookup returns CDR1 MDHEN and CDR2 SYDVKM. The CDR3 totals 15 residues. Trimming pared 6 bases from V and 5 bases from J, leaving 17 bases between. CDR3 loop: CASRRAGGGDQPQHF. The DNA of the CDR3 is TGTGCCAGCAGGCGCGCGGGGGGCGGCGATCAGCCCCAGCATTTT. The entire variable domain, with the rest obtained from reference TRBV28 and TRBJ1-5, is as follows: DVKVTQSSRYLVKRTGEKVFLECVQDMDHENMFWYRQDPGLGLRLIYFSYDVKMKEKGDIPEGYSVSREKKERFSLILESASTNQTSMYLCASRRAGGGDQPQHFGDGTRLSIL.

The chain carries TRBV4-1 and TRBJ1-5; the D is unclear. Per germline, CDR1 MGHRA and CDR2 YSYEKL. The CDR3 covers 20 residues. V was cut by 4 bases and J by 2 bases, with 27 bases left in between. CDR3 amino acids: CASSPSRVLALAVGNQPQHF. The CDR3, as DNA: TGCGCCAGCAGCCCCTCCCGGGTCCTCGCCCTTGCAGTCGGCAATCAGCCCCAGCATTTT.

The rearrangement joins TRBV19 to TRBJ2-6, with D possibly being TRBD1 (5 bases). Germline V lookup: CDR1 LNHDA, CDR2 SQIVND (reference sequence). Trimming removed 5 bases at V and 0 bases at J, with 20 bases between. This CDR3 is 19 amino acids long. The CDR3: CASSLYSGALASGANVLTF. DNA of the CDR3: TGTGCCAGTAGTCTATACAGTGGGGCCCTCGCCTCTGGGGCCAACGTCCTGACTTTC.

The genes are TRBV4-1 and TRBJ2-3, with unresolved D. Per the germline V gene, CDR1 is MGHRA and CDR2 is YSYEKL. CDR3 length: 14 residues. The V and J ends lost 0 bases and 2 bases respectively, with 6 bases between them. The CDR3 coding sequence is TGCGCCAGCAGCCAAGACCACACCACAGATACGCAGTATTTT. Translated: CASSQDHTTDTQYF.

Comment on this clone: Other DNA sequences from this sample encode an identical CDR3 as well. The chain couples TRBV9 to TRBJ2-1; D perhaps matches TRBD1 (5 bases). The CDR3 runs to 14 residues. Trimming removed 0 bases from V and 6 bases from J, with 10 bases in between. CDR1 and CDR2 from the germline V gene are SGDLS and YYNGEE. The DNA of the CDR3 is TGTGCCAGCAGCGTAGGGACAAGATCCAATGAGCAGTTCTTC. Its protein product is CASSVGTRSNEQFF.

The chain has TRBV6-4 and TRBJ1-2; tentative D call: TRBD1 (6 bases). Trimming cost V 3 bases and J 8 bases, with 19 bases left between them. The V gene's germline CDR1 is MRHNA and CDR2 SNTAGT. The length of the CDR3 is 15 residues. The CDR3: CASSEISDSPWGYTF. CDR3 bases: TGTGCCAGCAGTGAGATTTCGGACAGCCCGTGGGGCTACACCTTC.

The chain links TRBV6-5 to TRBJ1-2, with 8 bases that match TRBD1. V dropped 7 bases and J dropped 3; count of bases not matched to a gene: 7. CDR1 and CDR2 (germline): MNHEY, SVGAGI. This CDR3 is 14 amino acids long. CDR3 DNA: TGTGCCAGCACCACAGGGGGGCTCGACTATGGCTACACCTTC. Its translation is CASTTGGLDYGYTF.

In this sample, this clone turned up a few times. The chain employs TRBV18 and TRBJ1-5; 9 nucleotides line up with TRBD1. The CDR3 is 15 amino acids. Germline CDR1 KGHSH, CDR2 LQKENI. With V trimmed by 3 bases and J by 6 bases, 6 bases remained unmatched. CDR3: CASSPGQGDGQPQHF. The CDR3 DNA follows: TGTGCCAGCTCACCGGGACAGGGAGATGGTCAGCCCCAGCATTTT.

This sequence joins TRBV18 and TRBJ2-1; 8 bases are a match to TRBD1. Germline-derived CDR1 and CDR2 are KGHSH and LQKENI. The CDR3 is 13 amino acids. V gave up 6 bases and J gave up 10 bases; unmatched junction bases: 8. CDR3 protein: CASSNRGQGEQFF. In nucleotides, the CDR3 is TGTGCCAGCTCTAACAGAGGACAGGGAGAGCAGTTCTTC.

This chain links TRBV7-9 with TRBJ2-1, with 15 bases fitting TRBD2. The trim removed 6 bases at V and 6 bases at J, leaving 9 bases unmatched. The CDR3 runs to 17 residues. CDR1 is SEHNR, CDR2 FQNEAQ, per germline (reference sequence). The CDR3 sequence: CASRGGLAGGPSNEQFF. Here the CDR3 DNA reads TGTGCCAGCAGAGGCGGACTAGCGGGAGGGCCCAGCAATGAGCAGTTCTTC.

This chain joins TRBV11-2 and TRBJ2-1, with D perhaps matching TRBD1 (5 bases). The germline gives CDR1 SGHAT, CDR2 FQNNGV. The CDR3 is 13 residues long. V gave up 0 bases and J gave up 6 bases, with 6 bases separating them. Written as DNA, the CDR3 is TGTGCCAGCAGCTTAGACAGGGCCAATGAGCAGTTCTTC. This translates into CASSLDRANEQFF.

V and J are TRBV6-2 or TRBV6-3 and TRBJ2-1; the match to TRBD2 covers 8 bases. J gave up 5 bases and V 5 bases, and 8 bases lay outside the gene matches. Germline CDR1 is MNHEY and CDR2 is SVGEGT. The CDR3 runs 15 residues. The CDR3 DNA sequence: TGTGCCAGCAGTCAAAATAGGGGACTAGACAATGAGCAGTTCTTC. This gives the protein CASSQNRGLDNEQFF.

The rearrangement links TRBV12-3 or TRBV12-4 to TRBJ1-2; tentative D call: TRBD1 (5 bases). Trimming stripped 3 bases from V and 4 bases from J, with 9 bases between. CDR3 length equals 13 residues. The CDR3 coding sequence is TGTGCCAGCAGTTTTGGGAGGGGCTATGGCTACACCTTC. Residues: CASSFGRGYGYTF.

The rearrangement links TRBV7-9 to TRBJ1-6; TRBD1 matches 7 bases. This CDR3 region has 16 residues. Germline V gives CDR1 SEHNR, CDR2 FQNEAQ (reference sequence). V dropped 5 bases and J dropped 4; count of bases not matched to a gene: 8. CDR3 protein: CASSLSRDSYNSPLHF. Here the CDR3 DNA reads TGTGCCAGCAGCCTGAGCCGGGACAGTTATAATTCACCCCTCCACTTT.

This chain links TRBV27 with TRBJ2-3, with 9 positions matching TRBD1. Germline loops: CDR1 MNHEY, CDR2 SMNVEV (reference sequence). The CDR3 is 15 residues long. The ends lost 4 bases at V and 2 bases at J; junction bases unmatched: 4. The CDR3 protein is CASSSGQGHTDTQYF. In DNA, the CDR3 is TGTGCCAGCAGTTCGGGACAGGGTCACACAGATACGCAGTATTTT.

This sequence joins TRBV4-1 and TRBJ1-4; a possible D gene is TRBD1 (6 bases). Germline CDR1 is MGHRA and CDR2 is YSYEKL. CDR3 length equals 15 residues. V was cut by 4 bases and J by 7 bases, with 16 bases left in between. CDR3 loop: CASSRGQSHFEKLFF. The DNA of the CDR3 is TGCGCCAGCAGCCGCGGACAGAGCCATTTTGAAAAACTGTTTTTT.

CDR3 in DNA: TGTGCCAGCTCACCATCGACAGCAAGTAACTATGGCTACACCTTC. Its protein is CASSPSTASNYGYTF. The rearrangement links TRBV18 to TRBJ1-2, with D possibly TRBD1 on 5 matching bases. The V end was cut by 2 bases, the J end by 1 base, with 11 bases between. Germline V gene sequence: CDR1 KGHSH, CDR2 LQKENI. The CDR3 contains 15 residues. The variable domain in full, completed from reference TRBV18 and TRBJ1-2, reads NAGVMQNPRHLVRRRGQEARLRCSPMKGHSHVYWYRQLPEEGLKFMVYLQKENIIDESGMPKERFSAEFPKEGPSILRIQQVVRGDSAAYFCASSPSTASNYGYTFGSGTRLTVV.

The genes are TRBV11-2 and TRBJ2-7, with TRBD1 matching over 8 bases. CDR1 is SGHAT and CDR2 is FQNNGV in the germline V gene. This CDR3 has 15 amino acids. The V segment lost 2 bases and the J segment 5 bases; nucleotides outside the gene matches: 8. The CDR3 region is CASSLNGQGGHEQYF. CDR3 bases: TGTGCCAGCAGCTTAAACGGACAGGGAGGCCACGAGCAGTACTTC.

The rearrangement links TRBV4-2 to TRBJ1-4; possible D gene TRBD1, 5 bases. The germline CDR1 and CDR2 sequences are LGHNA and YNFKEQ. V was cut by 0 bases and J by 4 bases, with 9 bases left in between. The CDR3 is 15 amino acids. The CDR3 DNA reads TGTGCCAGCAGCCAAGAGGGACTGCTTAATGAAAAACTGTTTTTT. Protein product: CASSQEGLLNEKLFF.